The T cell receptor (beta chain) described here comes from a study of cytomegalovirus exposure and HLA in healthy donors. From germline, CDR1 is SGHVS and CDR2 FQNEAQ. The length of the CDR3 is 14 residues. The germline V and J ends were trimmed by 4 bases and 6 bases, with 16 bases remaining between them. Vbeta (60) and Jbeta (13) primers were used in the PCR. As processed by the authors: Later reanalysis found around 74 million unique TCR beta chains, 10 million to 12 million of them shared. Clones were read by immunoSEQ multiplex PCR, and TCRdb kept only the in-frame ones, dropping some. For V, J and clone size, that table is used; D and trimming come from the DNA. The repertoire has roughly 180,000 clones, about four fifths of them found once; the top ten carry 6% to 7.5%.

The rearrangement links TRBV7-8 to TRBJ2-7, with a weak D call TRBD1 (6 bases). The origin of this receptor is a young man in good health and CMV-seropositive. The sequencing sample was made of PBMCs. The DNA for the CDR3 is TGTGCCAGCAGCTCCCCTAAGGACAGCGCCGAGCAGTACTTC. Amino acid sequence: CASSSPKDSAEQYF.